This T cell receptor beta chain was identified during a study of beta chain features in type 1 diabetes. General study findings and limits: A moderate, significant TCRB CDR3 shortening appeared in type 1 diabetes across four CD4+ subsets. Shorter templates might be favored by PCR, equally in patients and controls.

The germline V gene encodes CDR1 MDHEN and CDR2 SYDVKM. The CDR3 covers 14 residues. V was shortened by 6 bases and J by 2 bases, with 12 bases between the two germline ends. Note on this clone: Antigen: not known.

The entirety of the isolated RNA underwent reverse transcription, so expressed TCRB transcripts were sequenced. About 3.57 million reads were obtained on average from naive, central memory and regulatory T cell samples. Sequenced by immunoSEQ multiplex PCR; TCRdb stores in-frame clones only, minus some. This table holds 35,000 to 45,000 clones, 66% found once. This rearrangement joins TRBV28 to TRBJ2-3; a weak D match, TRBD1 (5 bases). The sample consisted of Tregs from blood. The receptor's source is a man aged 30 to 45 with type 1 diabetes. Some clones in this sample may be carry-over from other donors' samples. CDR3 sequence reads: CASSQQGLTDTQYF. CDR3 DNA: TGTGCCAGCAGCCAGCAGGGTCTCACAGATACGCAGTATTTT.